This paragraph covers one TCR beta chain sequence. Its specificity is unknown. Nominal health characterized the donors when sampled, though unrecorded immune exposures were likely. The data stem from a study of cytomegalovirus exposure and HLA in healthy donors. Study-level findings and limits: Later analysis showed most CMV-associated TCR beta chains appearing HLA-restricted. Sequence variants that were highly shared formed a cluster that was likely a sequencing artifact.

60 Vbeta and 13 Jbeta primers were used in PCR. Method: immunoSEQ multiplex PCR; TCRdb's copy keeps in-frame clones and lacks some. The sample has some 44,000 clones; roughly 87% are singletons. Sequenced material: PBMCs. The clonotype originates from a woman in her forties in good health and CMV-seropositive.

The CDR3 loop is CASSPGRRATGELFF. The CDR3 nucleotides read TGTGCCAGCAGCCCTGGCAGGCGAGCCACCGGGGAGCTGTTTTTT. The chain carries TRBV9 and TRBJ2-2; D unresolved. The ends were cut back, 4 bases at V and 4 bases at J, with 14 bases in the middle. The germline V gene has CDR1 SGDLS and CDR2 YYNGEE. This CDR3 comprises 15 residues. Filled out from reference TRBV9 and TRBJ2-2, the complete variable domain reads DSGVTQTPKHLITATGQRVTLRCSPRSGDLSVYWYQQSLDQGLQFLIQYYNGEERAKGNILERFSAQQFPDLHSELNLSSLELGDSALYFCASSPGRRATGELFFGEGSRLTVL.